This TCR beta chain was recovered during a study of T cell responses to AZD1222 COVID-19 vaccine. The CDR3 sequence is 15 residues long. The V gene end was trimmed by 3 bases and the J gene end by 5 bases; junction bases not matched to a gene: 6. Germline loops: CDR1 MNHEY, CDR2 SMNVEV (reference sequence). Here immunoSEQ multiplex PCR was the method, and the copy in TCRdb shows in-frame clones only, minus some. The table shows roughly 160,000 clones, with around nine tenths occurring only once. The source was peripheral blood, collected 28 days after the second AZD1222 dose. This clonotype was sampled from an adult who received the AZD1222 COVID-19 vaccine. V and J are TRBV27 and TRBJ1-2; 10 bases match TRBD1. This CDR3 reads CASSFTTGGWYGYTF. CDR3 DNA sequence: TGTGCCAGCAGTTTCACGACAGGGGGCTGGTATGGCTACACCTTC.